Listed below are T cell receptor beta chains from one sample, sequenced in a study of cytomegalovirus exposure and HLA in healthy donors. This table comes from immunoSEQ multiplex PCR, and its TCRdb copy is limited to in-frame clones, with some not included. The sample includes over 110,000 clones, around 80% of them seen just once. Input material: PBMCs. The origin of the receptors is a woman aged 55-75 years in good health and CMV-seropositive. CDR3s include the opening cysteine and the closing phenylalanine or tryptophan. The D gene is left open where the match is weak. Size is omitted from some rows. Given values are once, few, many or a class for expanded clones.

D	V	length	size	J	DNA	CDR3
-	TRBV10-3	12	few	TRBJ1-1	TGTGCCATCAGTCCGACAGGCCCAGGAGCTTTCTTT	CAISPTGPGAFF
TRBD2	TRBV30	13	-	TRBJ2-1	TGTGCCTGGGCGCTAGCGGGAACGAATGAGCAGTTCTTC	CAWALAGTNEQFF
-	TRBV7-9	16	-	TRBJ2-7	TGTGCCAGCAGCCCCTCCGGGACTTTTAAAAGGAGTCAGCAGTACTTC	CASSPSGTFKRSQQYF
-	TRBV21-1	16	-	TRBJ2-2	TGTGCCAGCACAGGGACGGGACAGGGCTTCACCGGGGAGCTGTTTTTT	CASTGTGQGFTGELFF
-	TRBV2	13	-	TRBJ2-2	TGTGCCAGCAGTGGGGGGCGGGCCGGGGAGCTGTTTTTT	CASSGGRAGELFF
-	TRBV9	16	-	TRBJ2-5	TGTGCCAGCAGCGTAGGTGGGAGAAGCGGTGAAGAGACCCAGTACTTC	CASSVGGRSGEETQYF
TRBD2	TRBV28	16	few	TRBJ2-3	TGTGCCAGCAGTCCACCCCCCTGGACTAGTACGGATACGCAGTATTTT	CASSPPPWTSTDTQYF
TRBD2	TRBV6-6	13	few	TRBJ2-1	TGTGCCATTGGCGGCGGGAGTTACAATGAGCAGTTCTTC	CAIGGGSYNEQFF
TRBD1	TRBV6-6	15	-	TRBJ2-3	TGTGCCAGCAGTTACGGTGGGGACAGGGCAGATACGCAGTATTTT	CASSYGGDRADTQYF
-	TRBV5-1	16	-	TRBJ1-2	TGCGCCAGCAGCTTGGCGCGTGGCGGAGCTAACTATGGCTACACCTTC	CASSLARGGANYGYTF
TRBD2	TRBV7-9	17	-	TRBJ2-7	TGTGCCAGCAGCTTTCCTTTAGCGGGAGGAGACTCCTACGAGCAGTACTTC	CASSFPLAGGDSYEQYF
TRBD2	TRBV2	18	-	TRBJ2-3	TGTGCCAGCAGGGAGGGACTAGCGGGAGGCCCTTACACAGATACGCAGTATTTT	CASREGLAGGPYTDTQYF
-	TRBV5-6	16	once	TRBJ1-1	TGTGCCAGCAGAGCCGGGACCGGGAGATCGAACACTGAAGCTTTCTTT	CASRAGTGRSNTEAFF
-	TRBV19	16	-	TRBJ1-2	TGTGCCAGTAGTATAGGGGGCAGGGCGTATGTCGACGGCTACACCTTC	CASSIGGRAYVDGYTF
-	TRBV9	16	once	TRBJ1-2	TGTGCCAGCAGCTTGGGGGGAGCCCCGAGTCCCTATGGCTACACCTTC	CASSLGGAPSPYGYTF
TRBD1	TRBV5-1	16	-	TRBJ2-2	TGCGCCAGCAGCCCCCGGACAGGGGCCAACACCGGGGAGCTGTTTTTT	CASSPRTGANTGELFF
TRBD1	TRBV19	16	once	TRBJ2-3	TGTGCCAGTAGTCCGAGCGGGGACAGGGGGACAGATACGCAGTATTTT	CASSPSGDRGTDTQYF
TRBD2	TRBV5-1	15	-	TRBJ2-3	TGCGCCAGCACTCGGGGGGGATTGGGCACAGATACGCAGTATTTT	CASTRGGLGTDTQYF
TRBD2	TRBV27	16	-	TRBJ2-3	TGTGCCAGCCTTGGAGTAGCGGGAGCCTTCCCAGATACGCAGTATTTT	CASLGVAGAFPDTQYF
TRBD2	TRBV6-6	16	-	TRBJ2-1	TGTGCCAGCAGTACTCTAGCGGGAGGCTCCTACAATGAGCAGTTCTTC	CASSTLAGGSYNEQFF
-	TRBV19	16	few	TRBJ2-4	TGTGCCAGTTCAGGAATGGGTGAATACGCCAAAAACATTCAGTACTTC	CASSGMGEYAKNIQYF
-	TRBV4-3	15	-	TRBJ1-2	TGCGCCAGCAGCCTTTACTCGACAGCTAACTATGGCTACACCTTC	CASSLYSTANYGYTF
-	TRBV6-5	13	-	TRBJ1-1	TGTGCCAGCCTACGGACAGCGAACACTGAAGCTTTCTTT	CASLRTANTEAFF
TRBD2	TRBV13	15	-	TRBJ2-7	TGTGCCAGCAGCCCCCGGACTAGCGGGACACACGAGCAGTACTTC	CASSPRTSGTHEQYF
-	TRBV27	20	-	TRBJ1-1	TGTGCCAGCAGTTTTAAAAGAGGACACATAAGACGTGGGTTGTTCTCTGAAGCTTTCTTT	CASSFKRGHIRRGLFSEAFF
TRBD1	TRBV12-5	19	-	TRBJ2-3	TGTGCTAGTGCCCAACTACCGGGACAGGGGACCCAGAGCACAGATACGCAGTATTTT	CASAQLPGQGTQSTDTQYF
TRBD2	TRBV30	15	-	TRBJ2-5	TGTGCCTGGAGTCGGGCTAGCGGGCTCCAAGAGACCCAGTACTTC	CAWSRASGLQETQYF
TRBD2	TRBV9	15	-	TRBJ2-7	TGTGCCAGCAGCGTAGATGCGGGAGGGAACTACGAGCAGTACTTC	CASSVDAGGNYEQYF
TRBD2	TRBV7-9	15	-	TRBJ2-3	TGTGCCAGCTTGACTAGCGGGAGTGTAGCAGATACGCAGTATTTT	CASLTSGSVADTQYF
-	TRBV28	13	-	TRBJ2-4	TGTGCCAGCAGTAAGACGGACAGCCACATTCAGTACTTC	CASSKTDSHIQYF
-	TRBV11-2	18	once	TRBJ2-7	TGTGCCAGCAGCTTTGCGCCGCCGGCGGCTCTCCGCACCTACGAGCAGTACTTC	CASSFAPPAALRTYEQYF
-	TRBV5-1	16	-	TRBJ2-6	TGCGCCAGCAGCGTACAGGCGCACTCTGGGGCCAACGTCCTGACTTTC	CASSVQAHSGANVLTF
-	TRBV7-2	12	-	TRBJ1-2	TGTGCCAGCAGCCGCCAGGGGCTTGGCTACACCTTC	CASSRQGLGYTF
-	TRBV19	12	-	TRBJ1-2	TGTGCCAGTAGTACACAACAGCCTGGCTACACCTTC	CASSTQQPGYTF
TRBD1	TRBV4-3	16	once	TRBJ2-3	TGCGCCAGCAGCCAAGCTCGACAGGGTAGCACAGATACGCAGTATTTT	CASSQARQGSTDTQYF
-	TRBV28	16	-	TRBJ1-2	TGTGCCAGCAGCCCGGGTTCCTGGGTTAAAATGAGTGGCTACACCTTC	CASSPGSWVKMSGYTF
TRBD1	TRBV18	18	few	TRBJ1-2	TGTGCCAGCTCACCATACCAGGGGGCGGATCCCCCAAACTATGGCTACACCTTC	CASSPYQGADPPNYGYTF
-	TRBV15	13	-	TRBJ1-3	TGTGCCACCAGCAGAGATAGCGCAAACACCATATATTTT	CATSRDSANTIYF
-	TRBV30	14	-	TRBJ1-3	TGTGCCTGGAGTGCGGGACAACTCCAAAACACCATATATTTT	CAWSAGQLQNTIYF